This TCR beta chain is drawn from a study of blood T cell repertoires in COVID-19 (dated by TCRdb to the early 2020s). Study-level background: Samples from collaborators originated in the United States, Italy and Spain and spanned both the acute and convalescent phases of COVID-19. The samples were drawn from two sources: the first 160 participants of the ongoing ImmuneRACE study, and about 1,300 subjects contributed by 6 global collaborators. Subjects who had been exposed to COVID-19, were actively infected with it, or had recovered from it provided the deeply sampled blood TCRbeta repertoires that made up the dataset. The material from the prospective study consisted of cDNA or gDNA derived from T cells, B-cell-depleted T cells, or PBMCs. The repertoires were released in a freely available public database intended as a resource for research on the immune response to SARS-CoV-2. Sample metadata almost always included a de-identified subject ID, COVID-19 status, age in years and sex. Where available, HLA class I and class II types were taken from metadata supplied by the sample provider and were not determined by assay-based typing.

The immunoSEQ Assay, a bias-controlled multiplex PCR, was used to amplify TCRbeta CDR3 regions from genomic DNA. The original pipeline was this. Within the assay, amplification of reference gene primers was used to estimate how many nucleated cells each sample contained. To quantify the absolute abundance of each unique TCRbeta CDR3 rearrangement, sequence reads were collapsed and filtered. For each sample, productive Simpson clonality was calculated as the square root of Simpson's diversity index across productive rearrangements. TCRdb stores this immuneACCESS table with in-frame sequences only. Part of the clones is absent; in the studies checked, under half of the shortfall reflects unresolved V genes, and no reason is known for the rest. That table supplies the V and J calls and clone size; D and trimming were determined from the DNA. The sample table contains fewer than 250,000 clones; only one count was recorded for 84% of them. Approximately 20% of the sample comes from the top ten.

In regard to this clone: Its target antigen remains unknown. Base qualities are missing; no much larger clone stands one base away.

Beyond this particular receptor, the publication reports: The amount of clinical and demographic metadata varied by source and participant and was provided uncurated.

Inclusive of the bounding cysteine and phenylalanine, the CDR3 is 15 residues long. Of all the DNA, just the CDR3 is kept, 45 bases in frame from base 1. V lost 3 bases and J lost 0 bases; the stretch between them is 9 bases long. The germline V gene (reference sequence) provides CDR1 SEHNR and CDR2 FQNEAQ. Each collaborating institution followed its own protocols to collect whole blood in K2EDTA tubes. For TCRbeta analysis, collaborator samples were shipped as frozen whole blood, as isolated PBMCs, or as DNA extracted from either sample type. Sample: peripheral blood. This receptor was identified in a man aged 25-45 years with active or convalescent COVID-19. Recombination joined TRBV7-9 with TRBJ1-3; the D gene assignment is ambiguous. The DNA sequence is given as TGTGCCAGCAGCTTTACCGGGAGCTCTGGAAACACCATATATTTT. Its product reads: CASSFTGSSGNTIYF.